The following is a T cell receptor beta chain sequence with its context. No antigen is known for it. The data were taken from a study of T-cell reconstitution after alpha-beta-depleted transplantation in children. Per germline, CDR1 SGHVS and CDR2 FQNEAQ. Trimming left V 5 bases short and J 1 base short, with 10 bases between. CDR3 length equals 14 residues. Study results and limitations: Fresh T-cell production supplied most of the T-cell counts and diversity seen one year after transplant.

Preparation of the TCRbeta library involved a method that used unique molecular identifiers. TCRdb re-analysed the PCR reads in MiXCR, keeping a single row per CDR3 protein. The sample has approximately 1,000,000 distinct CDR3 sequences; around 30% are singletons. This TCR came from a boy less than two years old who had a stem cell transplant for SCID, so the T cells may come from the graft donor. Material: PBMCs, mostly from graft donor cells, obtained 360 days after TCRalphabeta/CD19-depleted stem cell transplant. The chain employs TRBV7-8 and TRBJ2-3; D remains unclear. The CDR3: CASSPADGTDTQYF. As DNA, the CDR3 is TGTGCCAGCAGCCCCGCAGACGGCACAGATACGCAGTATTTT.